The 7 T cell receptor beta chains below come from one sample, sequenced in a study of OX40 agonist ivuxolimab in advanced cancers. Sequencing was performed with immunoSEQ multiplex PCR; in TCRdb, only in-frame clones are kept and a portion is missing. The sample has roughly 76,000 clones, approximately 90% seen once; the top ten hold less than 6%. The source was CD4+ or CD8+ T cells sorted from blood, collected in a trial of the OX40 agonist ivuxolimab. The receptors here all came from an adult with an advanced solid tumor such as melanoma, head and neck, liver or kidney cancer.

The rearrangement joins TRBV5-1 to TRBJ1-1; D unresolved. There are 15 residues in the CDR3. The germline gives CDR1 SGHRS, CDR2 YFSETQ. Trimming cost V 2 bases and J 1 base, with 12 bases left between them. DNA of the CDR3: TGCGCCAGCAGCTTTTGGGGAGGTTCGAACACTGAAGCTTTCTTT. Protein sequence: CASSFWGGSNTEAFF.

V and J are TRBV9 and TRBJ2-7; 9 nucleotides line up with TRBD1. V lost 3 bases and J lost 3; bases outside the gene matches: 7. The germline CDR1 and CDR2 sequences are SGDLS and YYNGEE. The CDR3 is made up of 15 amino acids. DNA of the CDR3: TGTGCCAGCAGCGCAACAGGGGGCGCTTTCTACGAGCAGTACTTC. The encoded protein is CASSATGGAFYEQYF.

The genes are TRBV6-1 and TRBJ1-2; 11 bases line up with TRBD1. The trim removed 3 bases at V and 3 bases at J, leaving 3 bases unmatched. CDR3 size: 15 residues. Germline V lookup: CDR1 MNHNS, CDR2 SASEGT. The CDR3 here is CASSEDRGPYYGYTF. The CDR3, as DNA: TGTGCCAGCAGTGAGGACAGGGGGCCCTACTATGGCTACACCTTC.

This chain connects TRBV5-6 to TRBJ1-2; no clear D gene. This CDR3 contains 14 residues. V lost 7 bases, J lost 0 bases, and 13 bases lay in between. CDR1 is SGHDT and CDR2 is YYEEEE in the germline V gene. The CDR3 here is CASADLLANYGYTF. The CDR3 coding sequence is TGTGCCAGCGCCGACCTTTTAGCTAACTATGGCTACACCTTC.

The V gene is TRBV7-9, the J gene TRBJ2-2, with 8 bases lining up with TRBD1. Germline CDR1 is SEHNR and CDR2 is FQNEAQ (reference sequence). The V and J ends lost 5 bases and 4 bases, in that order; junction bases with no gene match: 9. The CDR3 spans 16 residues. The CDR3 spells CASSARTGGSTGELFF. For the CDR3, the DNA is TGTGCCAGCAGCGCCAGAACAGGGGGGAGCACCGGGGAGCTGTTTTTT. Drawing the rest from reference TRBV7-9 and TRBJ2-2, the complete variable domain is DTGVSQNPRHKITKRGQNVTFRCDPISEHNRLYWYRQTLGQGPEFLTYFQNEAQLEKSRLLSDRFSAERPKGSFSTLEIQRTEQGDSAMYLCASSARTGGSTGELFFGEGSRLTVL.

The sample holds one count of this clone. The V call is TRBV4-1, the J call TRBJ2-3, with TRBD1 identical over 10 bases. Germline CDR1 is MGHRA and CDR2 is YSYEKL. The CDR3 loop spans 19 amino acids. V lost 0 bases to trimming and J lost 3 bases; unmatched junction nucleotides: 12. CDR3 protein: CASSQERGPGQGITDTQYF. CDR3 nucleotides: TGCGCCAGCAGCCAAGAGAGAGGGCCGGGACAGGGGATTACAGATACGCAGTATTTT.

V is TRBV27 and J is TRBJ2-7; TRBD2 matches at 8 bases. Germline V gene data show CDR1 as MNHEY and CDR2 as SMNVEV (reference sequence). V lost 3 bases and J lost 6; bases outside the gene matches: 13. The CDR3 length is 16 residues. The CDR3 region has the DNA TGTGCCAGCAGTTTTGAATTTGGGAGCGGGAGCACCGAGCAGTACTTC. Translated: CASSFEFGSGSTEQYF.